This is a list of T cell receptor beta chains from one sample in a study of cytomegalovirus exposure and HLA in healthy donors. Measured with immunoSEQ multiplex PCR; TCRdb has only the in-frame clones, and not every one. The sample lists about 160,000 clones, around three quarters occurring once. The sequenced sample consisted of PBMCs. These receptors were collected from a man between 50 and 59 years old in good health and CMV-seropositive. The CDR3 runs from the conserved cysteine through the conserved F or W. Each record gives: clone size, D gene, V gene, J gene, CDR3 DNA, CDR3 protein. A D gene is named only where the DNA matches it firmly. A row's size may be missing; if present it is once, few, many or a size class.

clone size: -; D gene: -; V gene: TRBV6-1; J gene: TRBJ1-1; CDR3 DNA: TGTGCCAGCAGTGAATCAGGGAACACTGAAGCTTTCTTT; CDR3 protein: CASSESGNTEAFF
clone size: -; D gene: TRBD2; V gene: TRBV6-1; J gene: TRBJ2-5; CDR3 DNA: TGTGCCAGCAGTGCGAATTGGGCGGGGGTAGGAGAGACCCAGTACTTC; CDR3 protein: CASSANWAGVGETQYF
clone size: -; D gene: -; V gene: TRBV18; J gene: TRBJ2-7; CDR3 DNA: TGTGCCAGCTCGTACGGGACACAATACGAGCAGTACTTC; CDR3 protein: CASSYGTQYEQYF
clone size: -; D gene: -; V gene: TRBV6-6; J gene: TRBJ2-7; CDR3 DNA: TGTGCCAGCAGTTACCAGGGTTCTCCCTACGAGCAGTACTTC; CDR3 protein: CASSYQGSPYEQYF
clone size: -; D gene: TRBD1; V gene: TRBV7-9; J gene: TRBJ1-2; CDR3 DNA: TGTGCCAGCAGCCTAGGAGGGACAGGGGTATACGGCTACACCTTC; CDR3 protein: CASSLGGTGVYGYTF
clone size: -; D gene: TRBD2; V gene: TRBV27; J gene: TRBJ2-7; CDR3 DNA: TGTGCCAGCAGCGATTCCGGGACTAGCGGGAGGGGTGAGCAGTACTTC; CDR3 protein: CASSDSGTSGRGEQYF
clone size: -; D gene: TRBD1; V gene: TRBV2; J gene: TRBJ1-5; CDR3 DNA: TGTGCCAGCTCAGCAGGGGGGAGGATGAGCAATCAGCCCCAGCATTTT; CDR3 protein: CASSAGGRMSNQPQHF
clone size: -; D gene: -; V gene: TRBV10-3; J gene: TRBJ1-4; CDR3 DNA: TGTGCCATCAGTGAAGGAGGGACTACTAATGAAAAACTGTTTTTT; CDR3 protein: CAISEGGTTNEKLFF
clone size: few; D gene: -; V gene: TRBV7-9; J gene: TRBJ2-2; CDR3 DNA: TGTGCCAGCAGCCTGCAGGGGAACACCGGGGAGCTGTTTTTT; CDR3 protein: CASSLQGNTGELFF
clone size: -; D gene: -; V gene: TRBV6-1; J gene: TRBJ2-7; CDR3 DNA: TGTGCCAGCAGCGATCTGGTTTACGAGCAGTACTTC; CDR3 protein: CASSDLVYEQYF
clone size: -; D gene: -; V gene: TRBV15; J gene: TRBJ1-2; CDR3 DNA: TGTGCCACCAGCAGAGGGCAGGGCAACTATGGCTACACCTTC; CDR3 protein: CATSRGQGNYGYTF
clone size: -; D gene: -; V gene: TRBV5-1; J gene: TRBJ1-6; CDR3 DNA: TGCGCCAGCAGAAAGGACAGTTGGGAGTCACCCCTCCACTTT; CDR3 protein: CASRKDSWESPLHF
clone size: few; D gene: -; V gene: TRBV10-3; J gene: TRBJ2-5; CDR3 DNA: TGTGCCATCAGTTTCAAAGAGACCCAGTACTTC; CDR3 protein: CAISFKETQYF
clone size: -; D gene: TRBD1; V gene: TRBV30; J gene: TRBJ2-7; CDR3 DNA: TGTGCCTGGAGTGTCAGGACAGGGAAGGCTTACGAGCAGTACTTC; CDR3 protein: CAWSVRTGKAYEQYF
clone size: -; D gene: -; V gene: TRBV19; J gene: TRBJ2-3; CDR3 DNA: TGTGCCAGTAGTTTCGGTGGCGGAAATACGCAGTATTTT; CDR3 protein: CASSFGGGNTQYF
clone size: -; D gene: -; V gene: TRBV6-5; J gene: TRBJ1-2; CDR3 DNA: TGTGCCAGCAGTTACGCGAGATTGAGGGAGGATGGCTACACCTTC; CDR3 protein: CASSYARLREDGYTF
clone size: -; D gene: TRBD2; V gene: TRBV5-6; J gene: TRBJ2-1; CDR3 DNA: TGTGCCAGCATCAGCCCGGGACTAGCAAAGGACAATGAGCAGTTCTTC; CDR3 protein: CASISPGLAKDNEQFF
clone size: -; D gene: -; V gene: TRBV7-2; J gene: TRBJ2-5; CDR3 DNA: TGTGCCAGCAGCTTAGTTTTTGTGGGCGGGGGCGAGACCCAGTACTTC; CDR3 protein: CASSLVFVGGGETQYF
clone size: -; D gene: -; V gene: TRBV7-2; J gene: TRBJ2-2; CDR3 DNA: TGTGCCAGCAGCTTAAGTTGGGGGGGCATCGCGAACACCGGGGAGCTGTTTTTT; CDR3 protein: CASSLSWGGIANTGELFF
clone size: -; D gene: -; V gene: TRBV5-6; J gene: TRBJ2-1; CDR3 DNA: TGTGCCAGCAGACGGGGGTCGAGCTCCTACAATGAGCAGTTCTTC; CDR3 protein: CASRRGSSSYNEQFF
clone size: -; D gene: -; V gene: TRBV6-5; J gene: TRBJ1-2; CDR3 DNA: TGTGCCAGCAGTGAAGCAGGCAACTATGGCTACACCTTC; CDR3 protein: CASSEAGNYGYTF
clone size: -; D gene: TRBD2; V gene: TRBV5-6; J gene: TRBJ2-5; CDR3 DNA: TGTGCCAGCAGCCCCGGGACTAGCGGTGAAGAGACCCAGTACTTC; CDR3 protein: CASSPGTSGEETQYF
clone size: -; D gene: TRBD1; V gene: TRBV27; J gene: TRBJ1-4; CDR3 DNA: TGTGCCAGCAGTCCCCGGACAGGGGAGGGTGGTGAAAAACTGTTTTTT; CDR3 protein: CASSPRTGEGGEKLFF
clone size: -; D gene: TRBD1; V gene: TRBV11-3; J gene: TRBJ2-2; CDR3 DNA: TGTGCCAGCAGCATGACAGGGGGGAACACCGGGGAGCTGTTTTTT; CDR3 protein: CASSMTGGNTGELFF
clone size: -; D gene: -; V gene: TRBV19; J gene: TRBJ1-6; CDR3 DNA: TGTGCCAGTAGTGAAAGGGGCGCTTATAATTCACCCCTCCACTTT; CDR3 protein: CASSERGAYNSPLHF
clone size: -; D gene: -; V gene: TRBV19; J gene: TRBJ1-5; CDR3 DNA: TGTGCCAGTAGTATCAGGGGCGAAGATCAGCCCCAGCATTTT; CDR3 protein: CASSIRGEDQPQHF
clone size: -; D gene: -; V gene: TRBV9; J gene: TRBJ2-5; CDR3 DNA: TGTGCCAGCAGCGTAGGTCCCCCAGGGCGTATCCAAGAGACCCAGTACTTC; CDR3 protein: CASSVGPPGRIQETQYF
clone size: -; D gene: TRBD1; V gene: TRBV2; J gene: TRBJ1-1; CDR3 DNA: TGTGCCAGCAGAGCGACGGGACAGGCGCGGAGGGGCAACACTGAAGCTTTCTTT; CDR3 protein: CASRATGQARRGNTEAFF
clone size: -; D gene: -; V gene: TRBV27; J gene: TRBJ2-7; CDR3 DNA: TGTGCCAGCAGTTTAGCACCCCAGGGAGGTAGATCCTACGAGCAGTACTTC; CDR3 protein: CASSLAPQGGRSYEQYF
clone size: -; D gene: TRBD2; V gene: TRBV7-6; J gene: TRBJ2-1; CDR3 DNA: TGTGCCAGCAGCTTAGAGGCGGGGGGGCCGTCTTCTGAGCAGTTCTTC; CDR3 protein: CASSLEAGGPSSEQFF
clone size: -; D gene: -; V gene: TRBV5-1; J gene: TRBJ1-6; CDR3 DNA: TGCGCCAGCAGCTTGGGGGCACCAACGGATAATTCACCCCTCCACTTT; CDR3 protein: CASSLGAPTDNSPLHF
clone size: -; D gene: -; V gene: TRBV27; J gene: TRBJ1-4; CDR3 DNA: TGTGCCAGCAAACAAGGGGACACCACAACTAATGAAAAACTGTTTTTT; CDR3 protein: CASKQGDTTTNEKLFF
clone size: -; D gene: -; V gene: TRBV6-5; J gene: TRBJ2-7; CDR3 DNA: TGTGCCAGCAGTTACTCCGACAGACACTACGAGCAGTACTTC; CDR3 protein: CASSYSDRHYEQYF
clone size: once; D gene: TRBD1; V gene: TRBV11-2; J gene: TRBJ2-7; CDR3 DNA: TGTGCCAGCAGCTTAGGCCTCGACAGGGCCCCCTACGAGCAGTACTTC; CDR3 protein: CASSLGLDRAPYEQYF
clone size: -; D gene: -; V gene: TRBV5-4; J gene: TRBJ2-1; CDR3 DNA: TGTGCCACCACCCGGGACTCCCACAATGAGCAGTTCTTC; CDR3 protein: CATTRDSHNEQFF
clone size: -; D gene: -; V gene: TRBV19; J gene: TRBJ2-5; CDR3 DNA: TGTGCCAGTAGTATAGCAGGGGCAGAGACCCAGTACTTC; CDR3 protein: CASSIAGAETQYF
clone size: -; D gene: TRBD1; V gene: TRBV27; J gene: TRBJ2-1; CDR3 DNA: TGTGCCAGCAGTTTGACAGGGGGCGATGAGCAGTTCTTC; CDR3 protein: CASSLTGGDEQFF
clone size: -; D gene: TRBD1; V gene: TRBV30; J gene: TRBJ2-5; CDR3 DNA: TGTGCCTGGGATTCCGGGACAGGGATAGGGGCCCAGTACTTC; CDR3 protein: CAWDSGTGIGAQYF
clone size: -; D gene: TRBD2; V gene: TRBV28; J gene: TRBJ2-5; CDR3 DNA: TGTGCCAGCAGTTATAGCGGGGGACAACAAGAGACCCAGTACTTC; CDR3 protein: CASSYSGGQQETQYF